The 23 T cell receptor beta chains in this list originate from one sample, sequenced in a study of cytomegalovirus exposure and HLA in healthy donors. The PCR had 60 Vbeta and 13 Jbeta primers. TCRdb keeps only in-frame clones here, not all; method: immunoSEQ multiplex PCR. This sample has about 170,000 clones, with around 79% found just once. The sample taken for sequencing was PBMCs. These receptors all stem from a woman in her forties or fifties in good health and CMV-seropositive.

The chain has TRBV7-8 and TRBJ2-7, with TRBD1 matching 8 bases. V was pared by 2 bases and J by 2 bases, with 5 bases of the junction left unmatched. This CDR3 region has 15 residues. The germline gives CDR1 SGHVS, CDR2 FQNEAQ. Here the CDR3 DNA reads TGTGCCAGCAGCTTAACCGGGACAGGAACCTACGAGCAGTACTTC. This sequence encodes CASSLTGTGTYEQYF.

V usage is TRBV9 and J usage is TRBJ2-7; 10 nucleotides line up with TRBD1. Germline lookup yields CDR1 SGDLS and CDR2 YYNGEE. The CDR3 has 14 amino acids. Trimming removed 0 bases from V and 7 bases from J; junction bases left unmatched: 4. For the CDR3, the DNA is TGTGCCAGCAGCGTAGGATGGGACAGGGGAGAGCAGTACTTC. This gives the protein CASSVGWDRGEQYF.

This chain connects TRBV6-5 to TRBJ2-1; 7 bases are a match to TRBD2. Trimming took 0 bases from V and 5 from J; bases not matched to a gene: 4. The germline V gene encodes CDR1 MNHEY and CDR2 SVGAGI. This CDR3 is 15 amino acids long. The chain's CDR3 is CASSYSMAGDNEQFF. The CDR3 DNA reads TGTGCCAGCAGTTACTCCATGGCGGGAGACAATGAGCAGTTCTTC.

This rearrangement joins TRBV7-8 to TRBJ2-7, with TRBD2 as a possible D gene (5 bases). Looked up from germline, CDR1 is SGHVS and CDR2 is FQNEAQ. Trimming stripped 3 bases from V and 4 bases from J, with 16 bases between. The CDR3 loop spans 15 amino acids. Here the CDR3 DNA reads TGTGCCAGCAGCTTGGGTTCTAGCATCAGGTACGAGCAGTACTTC. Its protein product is CASSLGSSIRYEQYF.

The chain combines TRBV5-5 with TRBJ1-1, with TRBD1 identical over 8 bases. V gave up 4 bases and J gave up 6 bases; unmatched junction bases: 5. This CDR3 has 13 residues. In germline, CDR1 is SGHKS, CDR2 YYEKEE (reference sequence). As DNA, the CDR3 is TGTGCCAGCAGCCGACAGGGGAGCCCTGAAGCTTTCTTT. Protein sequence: CASSRQGSPEAFF.

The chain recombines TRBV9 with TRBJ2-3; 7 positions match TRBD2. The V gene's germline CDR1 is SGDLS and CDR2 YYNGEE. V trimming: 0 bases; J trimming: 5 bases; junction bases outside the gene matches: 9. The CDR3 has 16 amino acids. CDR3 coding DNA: TGTGCCAGCAGCGTAGAGGCGACTAGCTTGTTAGATACGCAGTATTTT. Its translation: CASSVEATSLLDTQYF. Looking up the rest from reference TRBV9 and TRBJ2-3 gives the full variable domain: DSGVTQTPKHLITATGQRVTLRCSPRSGDLSVYWYQQSLDQGLQFLIQYYNGEERAKGNILERFSAQQFPDLHSELNLSSLELGDSALYFCASSVEATSLLDTQYFGPGTRLTVL.

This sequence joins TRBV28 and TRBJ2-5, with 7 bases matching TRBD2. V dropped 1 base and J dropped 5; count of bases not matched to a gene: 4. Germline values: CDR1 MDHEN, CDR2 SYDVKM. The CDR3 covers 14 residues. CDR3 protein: CASSLLGGGETQYF. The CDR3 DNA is TGTGCCAGCAGTTTATTGGGGGGAGGGGAGACCCAGTACTTC. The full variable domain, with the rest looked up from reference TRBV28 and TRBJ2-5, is DVKVTQSSRYLVKRTGEKVFLECVQDMDHENMFWYRQDPGLGLRLIYFSYDVKMKEKGDIPEGYSVSREKKERFSLILESASTNQTSMYLCASSLLGGGETQYFGPGTRLLVL.

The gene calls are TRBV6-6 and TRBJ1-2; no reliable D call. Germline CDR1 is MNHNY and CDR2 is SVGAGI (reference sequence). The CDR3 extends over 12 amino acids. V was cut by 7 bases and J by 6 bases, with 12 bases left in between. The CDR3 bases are TGTGCCAGCAATACGGGGAGGGATGGCTACACCTTC. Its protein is CASNTGRDGYTF.

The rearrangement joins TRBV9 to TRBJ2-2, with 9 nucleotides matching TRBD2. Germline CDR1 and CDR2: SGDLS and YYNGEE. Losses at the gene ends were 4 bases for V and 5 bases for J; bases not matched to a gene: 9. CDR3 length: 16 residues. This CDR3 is CASSPHPSGRTGELFF. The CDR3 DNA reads TGTGCCAGCAGCCCTCACCCGAGCGGGAGGACCGGGGAGCTGTTTTTT.

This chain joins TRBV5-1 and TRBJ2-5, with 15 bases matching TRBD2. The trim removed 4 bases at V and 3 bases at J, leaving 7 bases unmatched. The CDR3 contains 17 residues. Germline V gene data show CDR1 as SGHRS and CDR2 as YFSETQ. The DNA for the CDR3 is TGCGCCAGCAGCCCGGGGACTAGCGGGGGGCGGGAAGAGACCCAGTACTTC. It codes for CASSPGTSGGREETQYF.

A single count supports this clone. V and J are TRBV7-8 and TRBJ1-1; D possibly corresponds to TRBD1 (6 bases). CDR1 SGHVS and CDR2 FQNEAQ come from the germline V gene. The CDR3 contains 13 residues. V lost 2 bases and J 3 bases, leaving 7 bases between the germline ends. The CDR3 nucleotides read TGTGCCAGCAGCTTATCAGGGGACACTGAAGCTTTCTTT. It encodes CASSLSGDTEAFF.

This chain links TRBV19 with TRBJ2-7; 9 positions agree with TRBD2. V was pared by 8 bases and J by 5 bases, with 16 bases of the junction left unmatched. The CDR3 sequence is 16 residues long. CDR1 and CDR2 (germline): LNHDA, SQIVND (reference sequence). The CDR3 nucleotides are TGTGCCAGTGGCGCCCTCGGGACTAGCCTCCCTCACGAGCAGTACTTC. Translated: CASGALGTSLPHEQYF.

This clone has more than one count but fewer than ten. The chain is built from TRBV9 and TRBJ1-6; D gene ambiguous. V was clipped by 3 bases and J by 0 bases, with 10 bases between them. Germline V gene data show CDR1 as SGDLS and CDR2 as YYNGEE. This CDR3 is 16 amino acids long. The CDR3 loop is CASSAPSGSYNSPLHF. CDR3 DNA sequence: TGTGCCAGCAGCGCTCCATCCGGCTCCTATAATTCACCCCTCCACTTT.

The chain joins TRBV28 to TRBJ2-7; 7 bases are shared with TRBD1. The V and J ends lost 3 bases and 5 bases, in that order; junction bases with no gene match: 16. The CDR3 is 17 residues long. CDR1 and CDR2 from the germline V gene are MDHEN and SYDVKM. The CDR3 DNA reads TGTGCCAGCAGTTTTTCGTTCAACAGGGGACCTGCCGACGAGCAGTACTTC. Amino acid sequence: CASSFSFNRGPADEQYF. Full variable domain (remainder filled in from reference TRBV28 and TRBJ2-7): DVKVTQSSRYLVKRTGEKVFLECVQDMDHENMFWYRQDPGLGLRLIYFSYDVKMKEKGDIPEGYSVSREKKERFSLILESASTNQTSMYLCASSFSFNRGPADEQYFGPGTRLTVT.

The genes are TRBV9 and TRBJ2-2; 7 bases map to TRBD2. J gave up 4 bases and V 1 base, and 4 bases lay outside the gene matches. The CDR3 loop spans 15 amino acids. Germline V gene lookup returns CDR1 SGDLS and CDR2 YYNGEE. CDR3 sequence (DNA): TGTGCCAGCAGCGTAACGGGAGGAGTCACCGGGGAGCTGTTTTTT. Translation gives CASSVTGGVTGELFF.

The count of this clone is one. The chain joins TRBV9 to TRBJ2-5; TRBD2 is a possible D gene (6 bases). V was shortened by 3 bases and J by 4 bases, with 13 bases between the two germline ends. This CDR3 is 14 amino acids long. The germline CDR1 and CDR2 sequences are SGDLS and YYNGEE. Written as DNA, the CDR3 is TGTGCCAGCAGCGGGAGGGCCCCCTCAGAGACCCAGTACTTC. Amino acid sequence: CASSGRAPSETQYF.

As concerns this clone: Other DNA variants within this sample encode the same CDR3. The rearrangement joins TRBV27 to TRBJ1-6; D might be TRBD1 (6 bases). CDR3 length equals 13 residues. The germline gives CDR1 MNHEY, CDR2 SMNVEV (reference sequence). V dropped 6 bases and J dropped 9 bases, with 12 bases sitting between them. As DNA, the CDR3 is TGTGCCAGCAGCGGGAACAGGGTTTCACCCCTCCACTTT. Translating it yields CASSGNRVSPLHF.

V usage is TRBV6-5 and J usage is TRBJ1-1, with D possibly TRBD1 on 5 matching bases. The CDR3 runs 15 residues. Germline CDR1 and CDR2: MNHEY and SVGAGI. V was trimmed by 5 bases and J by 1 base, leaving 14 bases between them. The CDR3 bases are TGTGCCAGCAGTGGGGCCGGGTTTGAGAACACTGAAGCTTTCTTT. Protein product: CASSGAGFENTEAFF.

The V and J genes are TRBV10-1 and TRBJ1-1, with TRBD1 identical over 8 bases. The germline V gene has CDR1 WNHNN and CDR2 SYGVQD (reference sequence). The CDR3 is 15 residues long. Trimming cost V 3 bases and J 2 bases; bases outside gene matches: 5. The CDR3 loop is CASSDRGTGNTEAFF. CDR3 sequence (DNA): TGCGCCAGCAGTGATCGAGGGACAGGCAACACTGAAGCTTTCTTT.

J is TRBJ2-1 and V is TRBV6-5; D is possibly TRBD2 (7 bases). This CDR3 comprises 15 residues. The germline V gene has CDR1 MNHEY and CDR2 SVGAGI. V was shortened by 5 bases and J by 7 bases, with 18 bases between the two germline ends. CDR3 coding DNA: TGTGCCAGCAGTCCGGGACACGGGCGGGGGAATGAGCAGTTCTTC. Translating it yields CASSPGHGRGNEQFF.

In DNA, the CDR3 is TGTGCCAGCAGCGCGGACGGGAGCTCTGGAAACACCATATATTTT. Translated, it gives CASSADGSSGNTIYF. The chain uses TRBV7-9 and TRBJ1-3; D gene uncertain. Germline values: CDR1 SEHNR, CDR2 FQNEAQ (reference sequence). V lost 5 bases and J lost 0, with 11 bases in between. The CDR3 spans 15 residues.

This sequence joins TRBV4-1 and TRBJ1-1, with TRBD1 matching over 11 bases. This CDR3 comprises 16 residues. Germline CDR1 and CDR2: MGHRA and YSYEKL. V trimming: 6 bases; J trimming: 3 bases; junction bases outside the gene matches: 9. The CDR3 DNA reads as TGCGCCAGCAGTCGCAGGACAGGGGGCATTGACACTGAAGCTTTCTTT. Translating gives CASSRRTGGIDTEAFF.

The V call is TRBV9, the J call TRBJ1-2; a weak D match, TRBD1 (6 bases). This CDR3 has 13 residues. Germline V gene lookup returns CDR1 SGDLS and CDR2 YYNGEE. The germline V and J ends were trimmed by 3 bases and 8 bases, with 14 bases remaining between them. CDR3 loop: CASSENRVDGYTF. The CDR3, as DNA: TGTGCCAGCAGCGAAAACAGGGTCGACGGCTACACCTTC.